This T cell receptor (beta chain) is drawn from a study of T-cell memory formation after mild COVID-19. Study in general: TCR clustering was largely donor specific. Study-wide findings and caveats: Confirmation of SARS-CoV-2 specificity was lacking for second-wave clones peaking day 37.

This clonotype has at least ten counts. Its antigen is currently unknown. TCRdb redid the calling of the 5' RACE reads with MiXCR, one entry per CDR3 protein. The sample lists approximately 60,000 distinct CDR3 sequences; 9% to 9.5% were seen once. This receptor was taken from a man aged 18 to 35 who had mild COVID-19 (a few samples of this study predate the infection). Cell type and time point are not known. Material for sequencing was PBMCs or a T cell subset sorted from them (not recorded which).

The CDR3 DNA reads as TGTGCCAGCAGCCTACGTCGGACTAGGACAAACACCGGGGAGCTGTTTTTT. Translation gives CASSLRRTRTNTGELFF. The gene calls are TRBV7-2 and TRBJ2-2; 7 bases map to TRBD2. Losses at the gene ends were 5 bases for V and 2 bases for J; bases not matched to a gene: 11. The germline CDR1 and CDR2 sequences are SGHTA and FQGNSA. The CDR3 has 17 amino acids.